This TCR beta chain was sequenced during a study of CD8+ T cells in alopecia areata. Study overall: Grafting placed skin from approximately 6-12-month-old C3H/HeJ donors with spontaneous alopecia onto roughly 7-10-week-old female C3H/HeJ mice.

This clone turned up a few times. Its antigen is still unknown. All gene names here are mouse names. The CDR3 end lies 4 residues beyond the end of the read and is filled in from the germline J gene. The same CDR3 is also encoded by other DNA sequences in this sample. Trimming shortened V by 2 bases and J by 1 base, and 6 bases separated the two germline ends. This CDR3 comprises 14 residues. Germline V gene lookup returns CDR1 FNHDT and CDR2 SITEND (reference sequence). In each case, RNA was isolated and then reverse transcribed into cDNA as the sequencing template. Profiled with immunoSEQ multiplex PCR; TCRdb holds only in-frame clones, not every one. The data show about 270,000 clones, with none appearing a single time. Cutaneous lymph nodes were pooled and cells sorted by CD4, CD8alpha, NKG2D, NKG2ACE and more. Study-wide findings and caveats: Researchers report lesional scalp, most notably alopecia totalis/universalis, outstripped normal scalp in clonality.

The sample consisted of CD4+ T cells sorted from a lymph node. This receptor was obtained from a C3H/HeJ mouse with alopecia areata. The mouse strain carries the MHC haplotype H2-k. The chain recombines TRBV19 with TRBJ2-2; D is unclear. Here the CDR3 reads CASSIPGNTGQLYF. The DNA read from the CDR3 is TGTGCCAGCAGTATTCCAGGAAACACCGGG.